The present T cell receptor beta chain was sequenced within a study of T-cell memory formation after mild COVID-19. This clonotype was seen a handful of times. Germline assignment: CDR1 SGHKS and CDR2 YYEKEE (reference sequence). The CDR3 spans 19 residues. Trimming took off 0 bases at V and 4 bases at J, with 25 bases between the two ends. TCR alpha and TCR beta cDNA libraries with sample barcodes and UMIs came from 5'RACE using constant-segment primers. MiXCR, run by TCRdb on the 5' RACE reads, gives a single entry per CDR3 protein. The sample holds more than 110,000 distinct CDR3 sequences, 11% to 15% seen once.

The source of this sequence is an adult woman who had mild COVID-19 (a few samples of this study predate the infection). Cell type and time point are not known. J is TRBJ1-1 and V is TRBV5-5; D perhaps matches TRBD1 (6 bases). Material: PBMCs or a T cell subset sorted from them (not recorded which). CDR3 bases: TGTGCCAGCAGCTTGGATTGGCGGGCAGGGGTCCATCTGGGCACTGAAGCTTTCTTT. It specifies CASSLDWRAGVHLGTEAFF.